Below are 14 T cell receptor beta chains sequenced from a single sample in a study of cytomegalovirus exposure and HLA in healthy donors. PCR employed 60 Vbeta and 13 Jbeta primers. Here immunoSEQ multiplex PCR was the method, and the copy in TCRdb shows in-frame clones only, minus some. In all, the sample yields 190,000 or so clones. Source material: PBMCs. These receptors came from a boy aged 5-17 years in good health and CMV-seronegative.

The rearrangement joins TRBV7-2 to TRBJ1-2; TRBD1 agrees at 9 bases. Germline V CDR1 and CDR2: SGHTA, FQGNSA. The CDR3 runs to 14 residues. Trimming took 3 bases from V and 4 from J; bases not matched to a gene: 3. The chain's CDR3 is CASSLDRGGYGYTF. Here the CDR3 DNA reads TGTGCCAGCAGCTTGGACAGGGGAGGCTATGGCTACACCTTC.

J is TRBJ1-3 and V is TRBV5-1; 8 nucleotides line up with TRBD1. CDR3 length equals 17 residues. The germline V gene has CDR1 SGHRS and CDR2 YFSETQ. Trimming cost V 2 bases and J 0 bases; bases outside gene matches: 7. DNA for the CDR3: TGCGCCAGCAGCTTTTGGACAGGGCTGAGCTCTGGAAACACCATATATTTT. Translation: CASSFWTGLSSGNTIYF.

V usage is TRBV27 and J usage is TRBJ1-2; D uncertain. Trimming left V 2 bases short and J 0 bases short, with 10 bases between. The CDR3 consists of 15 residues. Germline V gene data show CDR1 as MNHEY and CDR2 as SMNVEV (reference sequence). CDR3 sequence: CASSLLQPSNYGYTF. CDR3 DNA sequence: TGTGCCAGCAGTTTACTACAGCCGTCTAACTATGGCTACACCTTC.

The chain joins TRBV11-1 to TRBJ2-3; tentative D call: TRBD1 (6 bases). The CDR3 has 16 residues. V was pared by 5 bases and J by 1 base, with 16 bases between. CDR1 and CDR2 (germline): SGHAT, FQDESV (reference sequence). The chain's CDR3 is CASSLTGGAGTDTQYF. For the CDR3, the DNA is TGTGCCAGCAGCCTGACAGGCGGCGCCGGCACAGATACGCAGTATTTT.

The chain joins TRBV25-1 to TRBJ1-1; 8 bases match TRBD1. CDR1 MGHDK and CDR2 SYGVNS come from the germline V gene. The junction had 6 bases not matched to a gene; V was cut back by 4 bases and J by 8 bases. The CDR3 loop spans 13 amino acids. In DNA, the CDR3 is TGTGCCAGCAGTGGGCCCGACAGGGGCGAAGCTTTCTTT. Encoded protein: CASSGPDRGEAFF.

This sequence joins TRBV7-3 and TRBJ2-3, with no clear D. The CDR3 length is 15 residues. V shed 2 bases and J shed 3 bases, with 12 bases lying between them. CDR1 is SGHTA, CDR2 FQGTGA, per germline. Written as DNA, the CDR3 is TGTGCCAGCAGCTTATGGGCTACTTCAACAGATACGCAGTATTTT. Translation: CASSLWATSTDTQYF.

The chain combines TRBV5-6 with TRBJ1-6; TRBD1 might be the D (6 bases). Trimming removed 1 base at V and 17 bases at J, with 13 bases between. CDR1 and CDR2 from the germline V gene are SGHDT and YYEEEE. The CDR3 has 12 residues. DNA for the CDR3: TGTGCCAGCAGCTTGCAGGGGAAGCTGGTCCACTTT. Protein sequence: CASSLQGKLVHF.

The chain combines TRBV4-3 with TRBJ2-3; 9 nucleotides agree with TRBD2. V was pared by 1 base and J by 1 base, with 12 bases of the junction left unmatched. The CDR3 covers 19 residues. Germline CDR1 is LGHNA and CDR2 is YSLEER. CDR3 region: CASSQVGSGGTFRTDTQYF. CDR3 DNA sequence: TGCGCCAGCAGCCAAGTAGGGAGCGGGGGGACTTTCCGCACAGATACGCAGTATTTT.

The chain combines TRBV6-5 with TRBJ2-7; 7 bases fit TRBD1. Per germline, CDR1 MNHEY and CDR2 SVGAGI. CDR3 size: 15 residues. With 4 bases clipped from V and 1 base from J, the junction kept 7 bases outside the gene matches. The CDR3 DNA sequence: TGTGCCAGCAGTTCCACCGGGACAGCTTCCTACGAGCAGTACTTC. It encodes CASSSTGTASYEQYF.

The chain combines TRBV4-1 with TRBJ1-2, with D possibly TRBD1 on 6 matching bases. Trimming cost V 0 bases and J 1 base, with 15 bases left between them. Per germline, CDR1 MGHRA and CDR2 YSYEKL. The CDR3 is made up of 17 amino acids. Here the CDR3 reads CASSQEAPGGLNYGYTF. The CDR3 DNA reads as TGCGCCAGCAGCCAAGAGGCCCCCGGGGGGCTTAACTATGGCTACACCTTC.

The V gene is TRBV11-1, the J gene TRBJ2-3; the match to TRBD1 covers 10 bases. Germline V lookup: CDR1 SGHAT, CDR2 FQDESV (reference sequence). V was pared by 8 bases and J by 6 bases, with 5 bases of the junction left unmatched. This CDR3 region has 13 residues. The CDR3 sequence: CASQGQGYDTQYF. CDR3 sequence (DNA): TGTGCCAGCCAGGGACAGGGGTACGATACGCAGTATTTT. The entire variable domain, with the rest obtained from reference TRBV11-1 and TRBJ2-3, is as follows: EAEVAQSPRYKITEKSQAVAFWCDPISGHATLYWYRQILGQGPELLVQFQDESVVDDSQLPKDRFSAERLKGVDSTLKIQPAELGDSAMYLCASQGQGYDTQYFGPGTRLTVL.

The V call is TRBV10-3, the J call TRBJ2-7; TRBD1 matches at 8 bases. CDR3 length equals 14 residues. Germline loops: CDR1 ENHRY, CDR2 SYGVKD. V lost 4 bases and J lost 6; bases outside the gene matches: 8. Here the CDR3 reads CAISADREIIEQYF. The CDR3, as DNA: TGTGCCATCAGTGCGGACAGGGAGATTATCGAGCAGTACTTC.

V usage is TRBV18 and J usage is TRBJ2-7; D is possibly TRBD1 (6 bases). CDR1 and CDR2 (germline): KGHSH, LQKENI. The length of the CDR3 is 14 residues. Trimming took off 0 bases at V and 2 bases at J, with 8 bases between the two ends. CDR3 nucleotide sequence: TGTGCCAGCTCACCACCTGGGGGCACCTACGAGCAGTACTTC. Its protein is CASSPPGGTYEQYF.

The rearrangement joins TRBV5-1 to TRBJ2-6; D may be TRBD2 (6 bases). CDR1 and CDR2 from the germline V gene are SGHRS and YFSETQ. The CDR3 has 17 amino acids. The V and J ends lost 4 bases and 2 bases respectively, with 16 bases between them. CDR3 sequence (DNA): TGCGCCAGCAGCGCGGGGCTCGTGATTCCTGGGGCCAACGTCCTGACTTTC. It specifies CASSAGLVIPGANVLTF.